The source of this T cell receptor (beta chain) is a study of T cell responses to AZD1222 COVID-19 vaccine. Whole-study findings and limits: With dominance at 160-218 and 743-854, vaccine-associated CD4 TCRs spanned spike.

On this clone itself: Its antigen remains unknown.

Germline lookup yields CDR1 SNHLY and CDR2 FYNNEI. With V trimmed by 9 bases and J by 7 bases, 9 bases remained unmatched. This CDR3 comprises 13 residues. Sequenced by immunoSEQ multiplex PCR; TCRdb stores in-frame clones only, minus some. Among about 150,000 clones listed, roughly 90% were seen once. This TCR was sampled from an adult in good health. The V gene is TRBV2, the J gene TRBJ1-5; 7 nucleotides agree with TRBD1. The sequenced sample was peripheral blood, obtained on day 0 of AZD1222 vaccination. The CDR3 DNA sequence: TGTGCCAGTGCCCCTGACAGGGACCAGCCCCAGCATTTT. This translates into CASAPDRDQPQHF.